This TCR beta chain was obtained from a study of shared clonotypes between healthy human individuals. This CDR3 has 14 amino acids. Germline loops: CDR1 MNHEY, CDR2 SMNVEV (reference sequence). The V gene end was trimmed by 5 bases and the J gene end by 7 bases; junction bases not matched to a gene: 6. The protocol was immunoSEQ multiplex PCR, while the TCRdb copy is restricted to in-frame clones and leaves out a portion. There are 450,000 to 700,000 clones in the sample; about 95% occur only once, and around 0.11% lies in the top ten. Naive CD8 cells lacked CD45RO, underwent positive selection for CCR7 and left out terminally differentiated effector memory CD45RA+ cells. All donors were healthy HIV-negative adults lacking recent acute infections or vaccinations.

The sequencing sample was made of naive CD8+ T cells sorted from blood. The chain has TRBV27 and TRBJ2-5; 11 bases map to TRBD2. The source of this sequence is a woman aged 25 to 45 in good health. The CDR3 nucleotides are TGTGCCAGCAGTACTTTAGCGGGAGGGGTGACCCAGTACTTC. Encoded protein: CASSTLAGGVTQYF.